Listed below are T cell receptor beta chains from one sample, sequenced in a study of T cells in localized non-small cell lung cancer. This table comes from immunoSEQ multiplex PCR, and its TCRdb copy is limited to in-frame clones, with some not included. The table includes about 51,000 clones, under 90% detected once. This specimen was peripheral blood mononuclear cells, taken before any cancer treatment. Source of these receptors: a man between 40 and 70 years old with stage III lung adenocarcinoma. The CDR3 runs from the conserved cysteine through the conserved F or W. The D gene is left open where the match is weak. Not all rows give a size; the values are once, few, many and, for expanded clones, a class.

J gene	clone size	V gene	D gene	CDR3 DNA	CDR3 protein
TRBJ1-5	.	TRBV2	.	TGTGCCAGCAGTGATTTTGGGGGGGCGCAAGTTCAGCCCCAGCATTTT	CASSDFGGAQVQPQHF
TRBJ1-2	.	TRBV29-1	.	TGCAGCGCCCGGGGAGGGGTCAACTATGGCTACACCTTC	CSARGGVNYGYTF
TRBJ2-1	.	TRBV11-2	.	TGTGCCAGCAGCTTTGGCCGGGGTTCCTACAATGAGCAGTTCTTC	CASSFGRGSYNEQFF
TRBJ2-3	.	TRBV6-6	.	TGTGCCAGCAGTAACAGGGACACAGATACGCAGTATTTT	CASSNRDTDTQYF
TRBJ1-3	.	TRBV5-8	.	TGTGCCAGCAGCCCTGCCCAAGCCCTCGAATTGAGCTCTGGAAACACCATATATTTT	CASSPAQALELSSGNTIYF
TRBJ2-7	.	TRBV13	TRBD1	TGTGCCAGCAGCTTAGTTGGGACAGAGGAGCAGTACTTC	CASSLVGTEEQYF
TRBJ1-2	.	TRBV5-1	.	TGCGCCAGCAGCTTGGGGGCTTGGGACAAATACTATGGCTACACCTTC	CASSLGAWDKYYGYTF
TRBJ2-5	.	TRBV7-2	TRBD1	TGTGCCAGCAGCTTTCAGACAGGGCAAGAGACCCAGTACTTC	CASSFQTGQETQYF
TRBJ2-4	.	TRBV7-2	.	TGTGCCAGCAGCCGGCATACAGGGTCCAAAAACATTCAGTACTTC	CASSRHTGSKNIQYF
TRBJ2-2	.	TRBV10-2	.	TGCGCCAGCAGTGAGTCGAATCCGGTCGAGACCGGGGAGCTGTTTTTT	CASSESNPVETGELFF
TRBJ1-1	.	TRBV9	.	TGTGCCAGCAGCCTCGGACAGTACACTGAAGCTTTCTTT	CASSLGQYTEAFF
TRBJ2-7	few	TRBV6-5	.	TGTGCCAGCAGTTACTCTTCCAGCGGCGAGCAGTACTTC	CASSYSSSGEQYF
TRBJ2-7	.	TRBV5-6	.	TGTGCCAGCAGAGGCAGCTCCTACGAGCAGTACTTC	CASRGSSYEQYF
TRBJ2-7	.	TRBV7-2	.	TGTGCCAGCAGCTTAATCGTCGCAGCCTACGAGCAGTACTTC	CASSLIVAAYEQYF
TRBJ2-5	.	TRBV11-2	.	TGTGCCAGCAGCATAGGGGAGACCCAGTACTTC	CASSIGETQYF
TRBJ1-2	.	TRBV11-3	.	TGTGCCAGCAGCAACCGGGACAATGGCTACACCTTC	CASSNRDNGYTF
TRBJ1-5	.	TRBV10-2	.	TGCGCCAGCAGGGCCGTTGGACAGCCCCAGCATTTT	CASRAVGQPQHF
TRBJ1-1	.	TRBV11-1	.	TGTGCCAGCAGCTTATATTCCAGGAACACTGAAGCTTTCTTT	CASSLYSRNTEAFF